These 25 T cell receptor beta chains were all obtained from the same sample, sequenced in a study of shared clonotypes between healthy human individuals. The data were produced by immunoSEQ multiplex PCR, yet TCRdb's version contains in-frame clones alone and is incomplete. The table lists under 2,000,000 clones, approximately 94% of them singletons. The naive CD8 population came from CD45RO-negative cells selected for CCR7, without terminally differentiated effector memory CD45RA+ cells. Sequenced sample: naive CD8+ T cells sorted from blood. Every receptor here comes from a man between 18 and 29 years old in good health.

This sequence joins TRBV7-6 and TRBJ1-5; TRBD1 might be the D (6 bases). The CDR3 sequence is 14 residues long. Germline CDR1 reads SGHVS; CDR2 reads FNYEAQ. Trimming left V 1 base short and J 8 bases short, with 12 bases between. In DNA, the CDR3 is TGTGCCAGCAGCTTAGGTGCAGGGGAGGAGCCCCAGCATTTT. Translating it yields CASSLGAGEEPQHF.

J is TRBJ2-1 and V is TRBV28; D is perhaps TRBD2 (5 bases). The CDR3 runs to 13 residues. The V end lost 6 bases, the J end lost 9 bases, and 15 bases lay between the germline ends. CDR1 is MDHEN, CDR2 SYDVKM, per germline. The CDR3 DNA reads as TGTGCCAGCAGCCGCGGGCCATACTCTGAGCAGTTCTTC. This sequence encodes CASSRGPYSEQFF.

This chain uses TRBV27 with TRBJ2-7; TRBD2 might be the D (6 bases). Germline lookup yields CDR1 MNHEY and CDR2 SMNVEV (reference sequence). V shed 6 bases and J shed 4 bases, with 19 bases lying between them. This CDR3 spans 15 amino acids. The chain's CDR3 is CASRGTGVPAYEQYF. DNA of the CDR3: TGTGCCAGCAGGGGTACGGGGGTCCCAGCTTACGAGCAGTACTTC.

The rearrangement uses TRBV19 and TRBJ1-1; 11 nucleotides align to TRBD1. Losses at the gene ends were 10 bases for V and 0 bases for J; bases not matched to a gene: 10. The germline V gene has CDR1 LNHDA and CDR2 SQIVND (reference sequence). The CDR3 contains 16 residues. CDR3 nucleotide sequence: TGTGCCAAATACCGGGACAGGGGGTTAGTGAACACTGAAGCTTTCTTT. It specifies CAKYRDRGLVNTEAFF.

The chain links TRBV28 to TRBJ2-7; D is perhaps TRBD2 (7 bases). Trimming removed 5 bases at V and 4 bases at J, with 15 bases between. The CDR3 sequence is 14 residues long. Germline assignment: CDR1 MDHEN and CDR2 SYDVKM. The CDR3 DNA reads as TGTGCCAGCAGTCCCTACGGGGGGCTGTACGAGCAGTACTTC. Its protein product is CASSPYGGLYEQYF.

The V call is TRBV2, the J call TRBJ1-1, with D maybe TRBD1 (5 bases). CDR1 is SNHLY, CDR2 FYNNEI, per germline. Between the trimmed V and J ends, which lost 4 bases and 4 bases, there was a span of 13 bases. The CDR3 totals 14 residues. CDR3 coding DNA: TGTGCCAGCAGTGGGTACGGGGGTGGCACTGAAGCTTTCTTT. Translated: CASSGYGGGTEAFF.

The chain uses TRBV11-1 and TRBJ2-3; weak D call: TRBD2 (6 bases). Trimming cost V 4 bases and J 1 base, with 18 bases left between them. Germline CDR1 SGHAT, CDR2 FQDESV (reference sequence). The CDR3 runs to 17 residues. CDR3 nucleotides: TGTGCCAGCAGCTCTTACCCCGGGACTTCTGGCACAGATACGCAGTATTTT. Protein product: CASSSYPGTSGTDTQYF.

The V call is TRBV5-1, the J call TRBJ1-6; maybe TRBD1 (6 bases). Germline values: CDR1 SGHRS, CDR2 YFSETQ. This CDR3 has 16 residues. V lost 0 bases and J 1 base, leaving 8 bases between the germline ends. CDR3 in amino acids: CASSLDRDSYNSPLHF. In DNA form, the CDR3 reads TGCGCCAGCAGCTTGGACAGGGATTCCTATAATTCACCCCTCCACTTT.

V usage is TRBV4-1 and J usage is TRBJ2-7, with TRBD1 identical over 7 bases. The CDR3 is made up of 15 amino acids. Trimming at V came to 3 bases and at J to 3 bases, leaving 8 bases not matched to a gene. CDR1 and CDR2 (germline): MGHRA, YSYEKL. The CDR3 protein is CASSHGQDRFYEQYF. For the CDR3, the DNA is TGCGCCAGCAGCCACGGACAGGATAGATTCTACGAGCAGTACTTC.

The V gene is TRBV9, the J gene TRBJ1-2; a possible D gene is TRBD1 (6 bases). CDR1 is SGDLS and CDR2 is YYNGEE in the germline V gene. The CDR3 is 14 residues long. The V end was cut by 1 base, the J end by 5 bases, with 12 bases between. The CDR3 region is CASSVRGGHYGYTF. The CDR3, as DNA: TGTGCCAGCAGCGTAAGGGGGGGTCATTATGGCTACACCTTC.

J is TRBJ1-2 and V is TRBV9; tentative D call: TRBD1 (6 bases). CDR3 length equals 15 residues. Trimming left V 0 bases short and J 2 bases short, with 11 bases between. CDR1 SGDLS and CDR2 YYNGEE come from the germline V gene. This CDR3 reads CASSVAQGPNYGYTF. Written as DNA, the CDR3 is TGTGCCAGCAGCGTAGCACAGGGACCCAACTATGGCTACACCTTC.

This clone has just a few counts. The CDR3 is CASSLGFDGYTF. DNA for the CDR3: TGTGCCAGCAGCTTGGGCTTCGATGGCTACACCTTC. This chain joins TRBV5-8 and TRBJ1-2; no clear D. Trimming cost V 0 bases and J 6 bases, with 6 bases left between them. CDR3 length: 12 residues. The germline gives CDR1 SGHTS, CDR2 YDEGEE.

The chain joins TRBV9 to TRBJ1-2; D unclear. The CDR3 totals 14 residues. With 8 bases removed from V and 5 bases from J, the gap between germline ends came to 19 bases. The V gene's germline CDR1 is SGDLS and CDR2 YYNGEE. CDR3 sequence: CASRGSTDGYGYTF. CDR3 in DNA: TGTGCCAGTCGAGGGTCAACCGACGGATATGGCTACACCTTC. Supplemented by reference TRBV9 and TRBJ1-2, the full variable domain reads DSGVTQTPKHLITATGQRVTLRCSPRSGDLSVYWYQQSLDQGLQFLIQYYNGEERAKGNILERFSAQQFPDLHSELNLSSLELGDSALYFCASRGSTDGYGYTFGSGTRLTVV.

A single count supports this clone. The gene calls are TRBV28 and TRBJ2-4; D ambiguous. Between the trimmed V and J ends, which lost 3 bases and 0 bases, there was a span of 12 bases. CDR1 MDHEN and CDR2 SYDVKM come from the germline V gene. This CDR3 contains 16 residues. CDR3 sequence: CASSLQVALAKNIQYF. Written as DNA, the CDR3 is TGTGCCAGCAGTTTGCAAGTTGCTTTAGCCAAAAACATTCAGTACTTC.

The gene calls are TRBV2 and TRBJ2-7, with 10 bases that match TRBD1. V shed 6 bases, J shed 3 bases, and the junction held 8 bases outside the gene matches. Germline CDR1 is SNHLY and CDR2 is FYNNEI. The CDR3 length is 15 residues. CDR3 amino acids: CASSQTGQGHYEQYF. In DNA form, the CDR3 reads TGTGCCAGCAGCCAGACGGGACAGGGGCACTACGAGCAGTACTTC.

The rearrangement links TRBV14 to TRBJ2-1, with 9 bases that match TRBD2. J gave up 2 bases and V 0 bases, and 5 bases lay outside the gene matches. The CDR3 spans 17 residues. CDR1 is SGHDN, CDR2 FVKESK, per germline. This CDR3 reads CASSQDPGGRAYNEQFF. As DNA, the CDR3 is TGTGCCAGCAGCCAAGATCCGGGCGGGAGGGCCTACAATGAGCAGTTCTTC.

V usage is TRBV4-1 and J usage is TRBJ2-7; 8 bases align to TRBD1. This CDR3 spans 14 amino acids. V lost 4 bases, J lost 5 bases, and 7 bases stayed unmatched. Per germline, CDR1 MGHRA and CDR2 YSYEKL. The CDR3 sequence is CASSPRTGYDEQYF. CDR3 nucleotides: TGCGCCAGCAGCCCCAGGACAGGGTACGACGAGCAGTACTTC.

The chain combines TRBV10-2 with TRBJ1-2, with D maybe TRBD1 (5 bases). Trimming removed 7 bases at V and 4 bases at J, with 13 bases between. CDR3 length: 13 residues. Germline CDR1 and CDR2: WSHSY and SAAADI. In DNA form, the CDR3 reads TGCGCCAGCACTGGGGACCCTAGCTATGGCTACACCTTC. Its translation: CASTGDPSYGYTF.

The CDR3 DNA follows: TGTGCCAGCAGCTTGGTATTCCAGGTTAGCGGGTACGAGCAGTACTTC. It is translated as CASSLVFQVSGYEQYF. The genes are TRBV5-5 and TRBJ2-7; 7 nucleotides align to TRBD2. V was clipped by 0 bases and J by 4 bases; unmatched bases: 10. CDR3 length: 16 residues. Germline CDR1 is SGHKS and CDR2 is YYEKEE (reference sequence).

This chain joins TRBV2 and TRBJ2-2, with a weak D call TRBD2 (6 bases). The CDR3 runs 14 residues. Trimming shortened V by 5 bases and J by 3 bases, and 10 bases separated the two germline ends. CDR1 and CDR2 from the germline V gene are SNHLY and FYNNEI. This CDR3 is CASSRLVDTGELFF. The DNA of the CDR3 is TGTGCCAGCAGTCGACTAGTCGACACCGGGGAGCTGTTTTTT.

V usage is TRBV5-1 and J usage is TRBJ1-2; possibly TRBD1 for D (6 bases). CDR3 length: 11 amino acids. Trimming cost V 7 bases and J 5 bases, with 9 bases left between them. Looked up from germline, CDR1 is SGHRS and CDR2 is YFSETQ. The DNA of the CDR3 is TGCGCCAGCTCACAGGGTTATGGCTACACCTTC. It is translated as CASSQGYGYTF.

This chain's CDR3 is CASSLGFDSLAKNIQYF. The CDR3 DNA reads as TGTGCCAGCAGCTTAGGGTTTGACAGTTTAGCCAAAAACATTCAGTACTTC. The gene calls are TRBV7-2 and TRBJ2-4; tentative D call: TRBD1 (5 bases). This CDR3 is 17 amino acids long. The germline CDR1 and CDR2 sequences are SGHTA and FQGNSA. The V and J ends lost 1 base and 0 bases respectively, with 13 bases between them.

V usage is TRBV2 and J usage is TRBJ2-7, with D hard to call. This CDR3 is built from 14 residues. CDR1 and CDR2 (germline): SNHLY, FYNNEI. The ends were cut back, 0 bases at V and 6 bases at J, with 12 bases in the middle. This chain's CDR3 is CASSEAEWPAEQYF. In nucleotides, the CDR3 is TGTGCCAGCAGTGAAGCAGAATGGCCTGCCGAGCAGTACTTC.

A note on this clone: Other DNA sequences from this sample encode an identical CDR3 as well. The V and J genes are TRBV6-5 and TRBJ2-3, with D uncertain. There are 14 residues in the CDR3. The V end lost 0 bases, the J end lost 2 bases, and 6 bases lay between the germline ends. Germline V gene data show CDR1 as MNHEY and CDR2 as SVGAGI. The CDR3 loop reads CASSYSGSTDTQYF. The DNA for the CDR3 is TGTGCCAGCAGTTACTCCGGGTCCACAGATACGCAGTATTTT.

The chain recombines TRBV6-1 with TRBJ2-7; D may be TRBD2 (5 bases). Germline CDR1 is MNHNS and CDR2 is SASEGT. With 1 base removed from V and 3 bases from J, the gap between germline ends came to 16 bases. The CDR3 runs to 16 residues. CDR3 protein: CASSEEVAHGGYEQYF. In nucleotides, the CDR3 is TGTGCCAGCAGTGAAGAGGTAGCCCATGGAGGCTACGAGCAGTACTTC.